This passage covers 14 T cell receptor beta chains from one sample sequenced in a study of blood T cell repertoires in COVID-19. Sequenced by immunoSEQ multiplex PCR; TCRdb stores in-frame clones only, minus some. The sample lists fewer than 200,000 clones, around 89% seen once, with 5% to 6.5% in the top ten. Sequenced sample: peripheral blood. All receptors come from a man aged 35 to 55 with active or convalescent COVID-19.

The chain links TRBV7-2 to TRBJ1-2; 11 bases agree with TRBD1. CDR1 and CDR2 from the germline V gene are SGHTA and FQGNSA. The CDR3 runs 14 residues. Losses at the gene ends were 4 bases for V and 7 bases for J; bases not matched to a gene: 5. The CDR3 DNA sequence: TGTGCCAGCAGCTCGGACAGGGGGCGGAGTGGCTACACCTTC. As protein: CASSSDRGRSGYTF.

In its sample, this clone was seen once. This chain links TRBV28 with TRBJ1-3; 8 bases are a match to TRBD1. Germline CDR1 MDHEN, CDR2 SYDVKM. CDR3 length: 16 residues. The V and J ends lost 4 bases and 4 bases, in that order; junction bases with no gene match: 9. The chain's CDR3 is CASSSQLGTGGNTIYF. For the CDR3, the DNA is TGTGCCAGCAGTTCCCAACTGGGGACAGGAGGAAACACCATATATTTT.

This sequence joins TRBV5-6 and TRBJ1-2; 7 bases line up with TRBD1. This CDR3 is 14 amino acids long. Germline CDR1 reads SGHDT; CDR2 reads YYEEEE. J gave up 4 bases and V 4 bases, and 7 bases lay outside the gene matches. CDR3 protein: CASSASGTAYGYTF. CDR3 DNA: TGTGCCAGCAGCGCGTCCGGGACAGCCTATGGCTACACCTTC.

The chain couples TRBV5-1 to TRBJ2-6; weak D call: TRBD1 (6 bases). Germline V gene sequence: CDR1 SGHRS, CDR2 YFSETQ. CDR3 length: 15 amino acids. V was clipped by 5 bases and J by 0 bases, with 9 bases between them. CDR3 DNA sequence: TGCGCCAGCAGACCACAGGGCTCTGGGGCCAACGTCCTGACTTTC. Its protein product is CASRPQGSGANVLTF. Based on the CDR3 plus reference TRBV5-1 and TRBJ2-6, the full variable domain is KAGVTQTPRYLIKTRGQQVTLSCSPISGHRSVSWYQQTPGQGLQFLFEYFSETQRNKGNFPGRFSGRQFSNSRSEMNVSTLELGDSALYLCASRPQGSGANVLTFGAGSRLTVL.

V gene TRBV19 combines with J gene TRBJ1-4; TRBD1 matches at 9 bases. CDR3 length: 14 residues. V lost 3 bases to trimming and J lost 5 bases; unmatched junction nucleotides: 1. Looked up from germline, CDR1 is LNHDA and CDR2 is SQIVND (reference sequence). CDR3 nucleotides: TGTGCCAGTAGTATTGGACAGGGGAATGAAAAACTGTTTTTT. Its translation is CASSIGQGNEKLFF.

V gene TRBV30 combines with J gene TRBJ1-4; no clear D gene. V lost 2 bases, J lost 0 bases, and 10 bases lay in between. Germline lookup yields CDR1 GTSNPN and CDR2 SVGIG (reference sequence). CDR3 length equals 15 residues. CDR3 coding DNA: TGTGCCTGGAGTCTCCGGAGAGCAACTAATGAAAAACTGTTTTTT. Amino acids: CAWSLRRATNEKLFF.

The CDR3 protein is CASSPNRGYSNQPQHF. The CDR3 DNA reads TGTGCCAGCAGCCCCAACAGGGGTTATAGCAATCAGCCCCAGCATTTT. The chain recombines TRBV5-6 with TRBJ1-5; 7 bases are shared with TRBD1. Germline V gene sequence: CDR1 SGHDT, CDR2 YYEEEE. Losses at the gene ends were 4 bases for V and 0 bases for J; bases not matched to a gene: 7. This CDR3 has 16 residues.

J is TRBJ2-5 and V is TRBV4-3; TRBD2 is a possible D gene (6 bases). With 0 bases removed from V and 5 bases from J, the gap between germline ends came to 13 bases. The CDR3 loop spans 15 amino acids. In germline, CDR1 is LGHNA, CDR2 YSLEER. This CDR3 reads CASSQDLGGAETQYF. The CDR3 DNA reads TGCGCCAGCAGCCAAGATCTAGGCGGGGCTGAGACCCAGTACTTC.

This chain connects TRBV10-3 to TRBJ1-2; the D is unclear. Germline lookup yields CDR1 ENHRY and CDR2 SYGVKD. This CDR3 is built from 14 residues. Trimming pared 0 bases from V and 7 bases from J, leaving 12 bases between. Here the CDR3 reads CAISESSQSVGYTF. The CDR3 nucleotides read TGTGCCATCAGTGAGTCGTCTCAGAGCGTTGGCTACACCTTC.

The chain carries TRBV27 and TRBJ2-7; TRBD2 aligns across 9 bases. This CDR3 spans 15 amino acids. The germline V gene has CDR1 MNHEY and CDR2 SMNVEV (reference sequence). The V segment lost 6 bases and the J segment 1 base; nucleotides outside the gene matches: 7. CDR3 sequence (DNA): TGTGCCAGCAGAGCGGCGGGGGGGCGGTCCTACGAGCAGTACTTC. Protein: CASRAAGGRSYEQYF.

V gene TRBV6-6 combines with J gene TRBJ1-3, with D perhaps matching TRBD1 (5 bases). V was trimmed by 7 bases and J by 3 bases, leaving 13 bases between them. CDR1 and CDR2 (germline): MNHNY, SVGAGI (reference sequence). The CDR3 covers 14 residues. The CDR3 spells CASTGGGGGNTIYF. The CDR3 nucleotides read TGTGCCAGCACCGGGGGGGGTGGTGGAAACACCATATATTTT.

This chain uses TRBV6-2 or TRBV6-3 with TRBJ2-1, with D perhaps matching TRBD2 (6 bases). Deletions cut 5 bases from V and 6 bases from J, with 11 bases between. Germline loops: CDR1 MNHEY, CDR2 SVGEGT. The CDR3 consists of 13 residues. This chain's CDR3 is CASSKPTSNEQFF. DNA of the CDR3: TGTGCCAGCAGTAAGCCGACTAGCAATGAGCAGTTCTTC.

The chain carries TRBV10-3 and TRBJ1-2; the D gene is possibly TRBD1 (6 bases). Germline assignment: CDR1 ENHRY and CDR2 SYGVKD. The CDR3 runs 13 residues. V lost 6 bases to trimming and J lost 3 bases, with 11 bases between them. In DNA form, the CDR3 reads TGTGCCATCAGGGCAGGGGATCACTATGGCTACACCTTC. Protein product: CAIRAGDHYGYTF.

The chain couples TRBV28 to TRBJ1-6, with 7 nucleotides matching TRBD1. The germline V gene has CDR1 MDHEN and CDR2 SYDVKM. The CDR3 totals 16 residues. J was trimmed by 9 bases and V by 7 bases; bases with no gene match: 15. Written as DNA, the CDR3 is TGTGCCAGCACTTCCGGAGGCGGGTCAGGGGGTTCACCCCTCCACTTT. Translation: CASTSGGGSGGSPLHF.